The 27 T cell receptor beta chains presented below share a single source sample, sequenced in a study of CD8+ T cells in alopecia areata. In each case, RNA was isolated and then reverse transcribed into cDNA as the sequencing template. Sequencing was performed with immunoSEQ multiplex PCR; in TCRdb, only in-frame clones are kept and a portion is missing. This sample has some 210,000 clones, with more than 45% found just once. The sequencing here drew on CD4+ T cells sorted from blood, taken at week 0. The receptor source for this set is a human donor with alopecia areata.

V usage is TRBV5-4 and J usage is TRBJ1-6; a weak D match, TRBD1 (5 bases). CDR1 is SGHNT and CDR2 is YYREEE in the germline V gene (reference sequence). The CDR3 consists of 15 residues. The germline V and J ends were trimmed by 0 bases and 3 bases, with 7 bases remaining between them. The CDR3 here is CASSLGQIYNSPLHF. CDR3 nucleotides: TGTGCCAGCAGCTTGGGACAGATCTATAATTCACCCCTCCACTTT.

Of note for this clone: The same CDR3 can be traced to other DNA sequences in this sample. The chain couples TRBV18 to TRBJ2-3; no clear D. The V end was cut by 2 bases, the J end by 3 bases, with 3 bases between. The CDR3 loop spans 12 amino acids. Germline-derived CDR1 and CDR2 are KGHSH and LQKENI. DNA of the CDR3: TGTGCCAGCTCACCAGCAACAGATACGCAGTATTTT. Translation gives CASSPATDTQYF. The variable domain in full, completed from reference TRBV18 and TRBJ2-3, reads NAGVMQNPRHLVRRRGQEARLRCSPMKGHSHVYWYRQLPEEGLKFMVYLQKENIIDESGMPKERFSAEFPKEGPSILRIQQVVRGDSAAYFCASSPATDTQYFGPGTRLTVL.

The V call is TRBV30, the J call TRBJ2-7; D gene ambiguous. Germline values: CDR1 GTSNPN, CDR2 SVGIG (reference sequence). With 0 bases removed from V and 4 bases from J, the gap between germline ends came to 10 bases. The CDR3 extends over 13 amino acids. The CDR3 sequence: CAWSVKVNYEQYF. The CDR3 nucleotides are TGTGCCTGGAGTGTGAAAGTGAATTACGAGCAGTACTTC.

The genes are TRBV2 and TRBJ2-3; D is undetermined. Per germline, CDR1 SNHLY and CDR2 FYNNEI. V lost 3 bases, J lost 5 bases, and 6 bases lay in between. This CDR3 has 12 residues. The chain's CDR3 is CASSERGDTQYF. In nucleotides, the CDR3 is TGTGCCAGCAGTGAGCGTGGAGATACGCAGTATTTT.

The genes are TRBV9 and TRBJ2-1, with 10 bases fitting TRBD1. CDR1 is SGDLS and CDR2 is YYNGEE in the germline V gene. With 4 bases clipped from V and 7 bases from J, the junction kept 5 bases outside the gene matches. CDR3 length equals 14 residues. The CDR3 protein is CASSPRDRGNEQFF. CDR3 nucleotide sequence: TGTGCCAGCAGCCCAAGGGACAGGGGTAATGAGCAGTTCTTC.

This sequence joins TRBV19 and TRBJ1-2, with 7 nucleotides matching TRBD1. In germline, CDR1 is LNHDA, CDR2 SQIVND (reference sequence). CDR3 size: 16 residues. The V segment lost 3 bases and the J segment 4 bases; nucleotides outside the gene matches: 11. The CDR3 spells CASSIPAGTALYGYTF. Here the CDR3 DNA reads TGTGCCAGTAGTATCCCCGCCGGGACAGCTCTCTATGGCTACACCTTC.

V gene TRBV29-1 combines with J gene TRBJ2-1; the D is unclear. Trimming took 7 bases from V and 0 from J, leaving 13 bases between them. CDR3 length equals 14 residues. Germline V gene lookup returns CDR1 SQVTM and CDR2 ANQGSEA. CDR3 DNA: TGCAGCGGGCTAGAGTCTAGCTCCTACAATGAGCAGTTCTTC. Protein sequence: CSGLESSSYNEQFF.

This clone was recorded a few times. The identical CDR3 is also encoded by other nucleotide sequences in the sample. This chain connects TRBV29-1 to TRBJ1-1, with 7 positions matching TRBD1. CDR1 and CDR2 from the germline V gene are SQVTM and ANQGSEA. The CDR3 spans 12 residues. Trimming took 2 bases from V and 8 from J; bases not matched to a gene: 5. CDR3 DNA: TGCAGCGTTGAACACAGGGGCCCCGAAGCTTTCTTT. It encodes CSVEHRGPEAFF.

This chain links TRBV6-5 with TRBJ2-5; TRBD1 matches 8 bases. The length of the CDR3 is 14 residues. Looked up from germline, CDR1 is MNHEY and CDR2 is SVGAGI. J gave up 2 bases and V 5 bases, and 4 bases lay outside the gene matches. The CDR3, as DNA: TGTGCCAGCAGTAGCTGGACAGGGCAAGAGACCCAGTACTTC. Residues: CASSSWTGQETQYF.

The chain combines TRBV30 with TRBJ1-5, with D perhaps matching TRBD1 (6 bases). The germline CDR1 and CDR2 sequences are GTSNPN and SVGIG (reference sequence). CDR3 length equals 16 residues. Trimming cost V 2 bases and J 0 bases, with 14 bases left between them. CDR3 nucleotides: TGTGCCTGGAGTTCGGGGGCCAAATATAGCAATCAGCCCCAGCATTTT. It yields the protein CAWSSGAKYSNQPQHF.

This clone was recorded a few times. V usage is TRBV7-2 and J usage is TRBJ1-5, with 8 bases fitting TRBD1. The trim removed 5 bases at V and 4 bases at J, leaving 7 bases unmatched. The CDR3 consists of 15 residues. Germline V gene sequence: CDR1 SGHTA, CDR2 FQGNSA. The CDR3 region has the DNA TGTGCCAGCAGCGTCCAGGGGGCGCTGAATCAGCCCCAGCATTTT. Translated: CASSVQGALNQPQHF.

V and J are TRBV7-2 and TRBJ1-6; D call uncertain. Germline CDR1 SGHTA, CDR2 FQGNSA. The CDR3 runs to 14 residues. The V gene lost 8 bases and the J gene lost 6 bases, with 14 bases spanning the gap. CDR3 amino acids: CASAVVVLNSPLHF. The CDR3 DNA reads TGTGCCAGCGCGGTGGTGGTACTTAATTCACCCCTCCACTTT.

CDR3 sequence reads: CASSQGTDGNYEQYF. In nucleotides, the CDR3 is TGTGCCAGCAGCCAAGGTACGGACGGAAACTACGAGCAGTACTTC. The chain carries TRBV4-2 and TRBJ2-7; D unclear. The CDR3 runs to 15 residues. Per the germline V gene, CDR1 is LGHNA and CDR2 is YNFKEQ. V lost 1 base to trimming and J lost 3 bases, with 13 bases between them.

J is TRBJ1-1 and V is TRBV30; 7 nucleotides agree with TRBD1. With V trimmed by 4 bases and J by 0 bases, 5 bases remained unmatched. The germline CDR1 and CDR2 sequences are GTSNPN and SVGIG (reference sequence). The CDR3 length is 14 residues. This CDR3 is CAWIEQGMNTEAFF. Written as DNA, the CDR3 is TGTGCCTGGATTGAACAGGGGATGAACACTGAAGCTTTCTTT.

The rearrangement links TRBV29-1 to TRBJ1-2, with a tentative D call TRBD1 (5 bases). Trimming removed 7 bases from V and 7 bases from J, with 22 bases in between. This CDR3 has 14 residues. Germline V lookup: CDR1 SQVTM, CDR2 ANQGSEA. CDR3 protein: CSARDFGGVSGYTF. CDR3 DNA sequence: TGCAGCGCCCGGGACTTCGGGGGGGTGTCTGGCTACACCTTC. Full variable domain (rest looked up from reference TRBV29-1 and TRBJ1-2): SAVISQKPSRDICQRGTSLTIQCQVDSQVTMMFWYRQQPGQSLTLIATANQGSEATYESGFVIDKFPISRPNLTFSTLTVSNMSPEDSSIYLCSARDFGGVSGYTFGSGTRLTVV.

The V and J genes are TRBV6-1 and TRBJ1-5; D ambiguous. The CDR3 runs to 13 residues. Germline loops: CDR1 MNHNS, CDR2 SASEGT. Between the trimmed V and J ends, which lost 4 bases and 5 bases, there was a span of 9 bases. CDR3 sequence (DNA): TGTGCCAGCAGTGGAACTTGGGATCAGCCCCAGCATTTT. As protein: CASSGTWDQPQHF.

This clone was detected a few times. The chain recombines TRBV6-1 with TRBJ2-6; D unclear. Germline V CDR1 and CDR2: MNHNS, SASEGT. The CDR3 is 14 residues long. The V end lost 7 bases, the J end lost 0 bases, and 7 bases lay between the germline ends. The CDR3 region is CASTEFSGANVLTF. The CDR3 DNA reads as TGTGCCAGCACGGAGTTCTCTGGGGCCAACGTCCTGACTTTC.

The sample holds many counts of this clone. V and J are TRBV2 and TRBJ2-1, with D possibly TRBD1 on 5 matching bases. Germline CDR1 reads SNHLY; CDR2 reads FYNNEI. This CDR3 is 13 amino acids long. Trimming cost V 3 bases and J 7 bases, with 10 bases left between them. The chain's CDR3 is CASSEQGSNEQFF. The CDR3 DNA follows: TGTGCCAGCAGTGAGCAGGGCAGTAATGAGCAGTTCTTC.

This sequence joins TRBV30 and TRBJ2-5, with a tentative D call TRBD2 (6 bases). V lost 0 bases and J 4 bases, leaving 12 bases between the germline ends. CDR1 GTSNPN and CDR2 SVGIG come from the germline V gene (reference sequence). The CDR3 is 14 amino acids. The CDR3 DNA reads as TGTGCCTGGAGTGTCGTTGGAGGGAGAGAGACCCAGTACTTC. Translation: CAWSVVGGRETQYF.

The CDR3 reads CSVGVGARGETQYF. DNA of the CDR3: TGCAGCGTTGGAGTGGGAGCCCGTGGAGAGACCCAGTACTTC. This sequence joins TRBV29-1 and TRBJ2-5; possibly TRBD2 for D (5 bases). V was shortened by 4 bases and J by 4 bases, with 16 bases between the two germline ends. CDR1 is SQVTM, CDR2 ANQGSEA, per germline. This CDR3 region has 14 residues.

The CDR3 DNA reads as TGTGCCAGCAGGCCCGGACAGGGTCGCCGGTACGAGCAGTACTTC. This gives the protein CASRPGQGRRYEQYF. V gene TRBV2 combines with J gene TRBJ2-7; the match to TRBD1 covers 8 bases. After removal of 6 bases from V and 4 bases from J, the junction contained 11 bases not matched to a gene. Germline loops: CDR1 SNHLY, CDR2 FYNNEI. This CDR3 comprises 15 residues.

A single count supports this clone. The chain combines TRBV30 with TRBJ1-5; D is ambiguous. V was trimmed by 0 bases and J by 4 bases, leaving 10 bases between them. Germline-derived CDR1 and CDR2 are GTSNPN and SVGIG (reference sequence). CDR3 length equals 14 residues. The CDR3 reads CAWSVVTRNQPQHF. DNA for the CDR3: TGTGCCTGGAGTGTAGTGACACGAAATCAGCCCCAGCATTTT.

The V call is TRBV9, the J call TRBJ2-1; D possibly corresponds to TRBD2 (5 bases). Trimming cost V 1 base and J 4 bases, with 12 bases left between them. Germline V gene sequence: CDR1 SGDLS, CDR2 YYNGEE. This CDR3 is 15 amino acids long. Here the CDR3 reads CASSVSGVPYNEQFF. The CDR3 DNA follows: TGTGCCAGCAGCGTATCCGGGGTACCGTACAATGAGCAGTTCTTC.

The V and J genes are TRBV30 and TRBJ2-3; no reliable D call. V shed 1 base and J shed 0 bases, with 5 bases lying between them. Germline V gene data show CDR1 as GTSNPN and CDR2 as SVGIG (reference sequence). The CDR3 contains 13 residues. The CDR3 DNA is TGTGCCTGGAGTGGCGGTAGCACAGATACGCAGTATTTT. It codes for CAWSGGSTDTQYF.

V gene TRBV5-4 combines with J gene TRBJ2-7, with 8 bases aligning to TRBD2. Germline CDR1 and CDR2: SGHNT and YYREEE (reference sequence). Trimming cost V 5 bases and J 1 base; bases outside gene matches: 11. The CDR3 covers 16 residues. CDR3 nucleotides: TGTGCCAGCAGTCTCGAGGCCGGGAGGGCATCCTACGAGCAGTACTTC. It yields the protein CASSLEAGRASYEQYF.

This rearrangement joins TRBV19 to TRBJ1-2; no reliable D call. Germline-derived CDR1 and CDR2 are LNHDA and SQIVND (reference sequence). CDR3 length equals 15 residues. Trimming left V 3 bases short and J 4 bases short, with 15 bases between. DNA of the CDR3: TGTGCCAGTAGTATCCTCTCGGCCGGTTCCTATGGCTACACCTTC. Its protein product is CASSILSAGSYGYTF. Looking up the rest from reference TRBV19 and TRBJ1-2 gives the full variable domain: DGGITQSPKYLFRKEGQNVTLSCEQNLNHDAMYWYRQDPGQGLRLIYYSQIVNDFQKGDIAEGYSVSREKKESFPLTVTSAQKNPTAFYLCASSILSAGSYGYTFGSGTRLTVV.

The CDR3 bases are TGCAGCGTCCAGGGGGCGGTTGAAGCTTTCTTT. Translated: CSVQGAVEAFF. This chain connects TRBV29-1 to TRBJ1-1, with TRBD1 identical over 8 bases. The germline CDR1 and CDR2 sequences are SQVTM and ANQGSEA. The CDR3 loop spans 11 amino acids. Trimming removed 6 bases from V and 7 bases from J; junction bases left unmatched: 4. Full variable domain (rest looked up from reference TRBV29-1 and TRBJ1-1): SAVISQKPSRDICQRGTSLTIQCQVDSQVTMMFWYRQQPGQSLTLIATANQGSEATYESGFVIDKFPISRPNLTFSTLTVSNMSPEDSSIYLCSVQGAVEAFFGQGTRLTVV.